Listed below are T cell receptor beta chains from one sample, sequenced in a study of monozygotic twins with inflammatory bowel disease. TCRdb reanalyzed the 5' RACE reads and collapses them to one entry per CDR3 protein, without DNA. The sample has approximately 340,000 distinct CDR3 sequences; the top ten hold approximately 2%. The specimen sequenced was blood. The receptors were gathered from a human donor with ulcerative colitis or Crohn's disease, or a healthy co-twin of an affected twin (not recorded which). CDR3s include the opening cysteine and the closing phenylalanine or tryptophan. Each record gives: J gene, CDR3 length, V gene, CDR3 protein.

TRBJ2-7 14 TRBV7-9 CASSPTGGLYEQYF
TRBJ1-5 16 TRBV12-3/TRBV12-4 CASSRPGQVSNQPQHF
TRBJ1-4 15 TRBV5-1 CASSFEGQGNEKLFF
TRBJ1-2 14 TRBV27 CASSLSQGNYGYTF
TRBJ2-5 14 TRBV18 CASSTDRGGETQYF
TRBJ2-3 14 TRBV29-1 CSVVGAPSTDTQYF
TRBJ1-1 14 TRBV5-1 CASSGDGANTEAFF
TRBJ1-1 15 TRBV6-5 CASSYSGLGDTEAFF
TRBJ2-3 15 TRBV29-1 CSVGASGAFTDTQYF
TRBJ2-1 13 TRBV5-1 CASGTETFNEQFF
TRBJ2-1 16 TRBV5-1 CASSLGASGTENEQFF
TRBJ2-2 14 TRBV4-3 CASSRGLEVGELFF
TRBJ2-7 14 TRBV27 CASTPLRARGEQYF
TRBJ2-1 16 TRBV7-8 CASSLNTGWRYNEQFF
TRBJ1-1 14 TRBV19 CASSPPGTHCEAFF
TRBJ2-1 17 TRBV9 CASSVVAGGTAYNEQFF
TRBJ2-2 14 TRBV18 CASSPDINTGELFF
TRBJ2-7 15 TRBV11-2 CASSLVWGGQPEQYF
TRBJ2-2 18 TRBV11-3 CASSQTRWGSANTGELFF
TRBJ2-5 12 TRBV7-8 CASSFRAETQYF
TRBJ2-2 15 TRBV20-1 CSAYPTGPGTGELFF
TRBJ1-1 16 TRBV11-2 CASSLLKGMNGLEAFF
TRBJ1-1 12 TRBV5-1 CASSPQRLEAFF